The clone carrying this T cell receptor beta chain was seen a single time. Its specificity is unknown. The data derive from a study of cytomegalovirus exposure and HLA in healthy donors. V lost 0 bases and J lost 3; bases outside the gene matches: 10. This CDR3 spans 18 amino acids. Germline assignment: CDR1 SGHVS and CDR2 FNYEAQ. General study findings and limits: There were under 200 TCR beta chains listed as cytomegalovirus-associated. Confirmation was obtained in vitro that a few CMV-associated chains are specific for CMV antigens. High sensitivity and specificity were reportedly achieved when the classifier diagnosed cytomegalovirus status.

Profiling relied on immunoSEQ multiplex PCR, and the TCRdb table lists in-frame clones only, not all of them. Seen here are about 190,000 clones, roughly 83% observed once, and the top ten hold more than 1.1%. The sample comprised PBMCs. The sequence derives from a young woman in good health and CMV-seronegative. The chain joins TRBV7-6 to TRBJ2-1, with 8 nucleotides matching TRBD2. The CDR3 loop is CASSLAQVAGTYYNEQFF. For the CDR3, the DNA is TGTGCCAGCAGCTTAGCGCAGGTAGCGGGAACCTACTACAATGAGCAGTTCTTC.